This T cell receptor (beta chain) was sequenced during a study of T cell responses to AZD1222 COVID-19 vaccine. Repertoires were generated with immunoSEQ multiplex PCR, while TCRdb's copy carries only in-frame clones and drops some. The sample contains some 150,000 clones, around nine tenths of which appear only once. V was cut by 0 bases and J by 10 bases, with 16 bases left in between. CDR1 and CDR2 from the germline V gene are SGHTS and YDEGEE. This CDR3 region has 14 residues. A single count supports this clone. The chain carries TRBV5-8 and TRBJ1-1; D gene ambiguous. This specimen was peripheral blood, taken on day 0 of AZD1222 vaccination. The clonotype was recovered from an adult in good health. The CDR3 bases are TGTGCCAGCAGCTTGGTAGAAGGACGGCTTCGAGCTTTCTTT. This codes for CASSLVEGRLRAFF. Full variable domain (rest looked up from reference TRBV5-8 and TRBJ1-1): EAGVTQSPTHLIKTRGQQATLRCSPISGHTSVYWYQQALGLGLQFLLWYDEGEERNRGNFPPRFSGRQFPNYSSELNVNALELEDSALYLCASSLVEGRLRAFFGQGTRLTVV.